This T cell receptor (beta chain) stems from a study of low-dose radiotherapy and immunotherapy resistance in tumors. Looking at the study overall: Intravenous ipilimumab 1 mg/kg every six weeks was given with nivolumab 240 mg every two weeks.

This clonotype occurred a few times. Time point specified: before trial treatment. Primers targeting TRAV and TRBV primed first-strand cDNA, covering alpha and beta chains. Using a constant-region primer together with a V-primer adapter, TCRs were subjected to around 20 PCR cycles of amplification. TCRdb fed the reads into MiXCR, producing one record per CDR3 protein. The repertoire has tens of thousands of distinct CDR3 sequences, 15% to 20% of them found once; the top ten carry 2.5% to 3.5%. This CDR3 region has 15 residues. Between the trimmed V and J ends, which lost 4 bases and 4 bases, there was a span of 13 bases. Per germline, CDR1 MNHEY and CDR2 SVGEGT.

This receptor was taken from a male donor with prostate cancer. The chain employs TRBV6-2 or TRBV6-3 and TRBJ2-2; D gene ambiguous. The sample in question was PBMCs, obtained before treatment. The CDR3 reads CASSLPPPGTGELFF. The CDR3 nucleotides are TGTGCCAGCAGTTTGCCGCCGCCGGGCACCGGGGAGCTGTTTTTT.